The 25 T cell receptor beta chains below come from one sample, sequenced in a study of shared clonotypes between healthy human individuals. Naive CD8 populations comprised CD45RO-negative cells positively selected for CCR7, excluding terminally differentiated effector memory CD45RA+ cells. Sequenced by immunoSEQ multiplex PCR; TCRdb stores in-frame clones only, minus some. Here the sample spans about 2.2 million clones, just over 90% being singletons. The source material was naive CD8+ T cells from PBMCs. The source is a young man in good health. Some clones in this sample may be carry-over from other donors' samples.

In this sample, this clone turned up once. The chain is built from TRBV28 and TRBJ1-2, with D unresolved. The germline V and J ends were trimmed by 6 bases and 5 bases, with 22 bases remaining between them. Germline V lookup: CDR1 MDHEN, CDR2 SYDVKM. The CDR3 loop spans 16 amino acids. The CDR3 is CASSPSYAEPRYGYTF. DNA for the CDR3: TGTGCCAGCAGCCCTTCGTACGCCGAGCCCCGATATGGCTACACCTTC.

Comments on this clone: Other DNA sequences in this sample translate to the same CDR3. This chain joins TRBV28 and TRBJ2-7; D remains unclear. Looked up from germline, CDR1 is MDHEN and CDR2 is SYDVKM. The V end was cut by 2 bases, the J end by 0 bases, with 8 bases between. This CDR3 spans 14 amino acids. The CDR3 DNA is TGTGCCAGCAGTTTAAAGGGTTACTCCTACGAGCAGTACTTC. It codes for CASSLKGYSYEQYF.

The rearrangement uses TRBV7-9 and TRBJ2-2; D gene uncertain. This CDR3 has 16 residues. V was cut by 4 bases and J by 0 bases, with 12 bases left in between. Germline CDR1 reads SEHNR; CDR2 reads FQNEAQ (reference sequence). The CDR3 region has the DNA TGTGCCAGCAGCTCCGCGGCATTACCGAACACCGGGGAGCTGTTTTTT. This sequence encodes CASSSAALPNTGELFF.

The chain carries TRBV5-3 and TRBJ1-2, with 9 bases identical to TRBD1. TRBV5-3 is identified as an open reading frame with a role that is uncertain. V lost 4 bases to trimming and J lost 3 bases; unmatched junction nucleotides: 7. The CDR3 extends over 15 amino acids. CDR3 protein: CARSPGQGYDYGYTF. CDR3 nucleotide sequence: TGTGCCAGAAGCCCGGGACAGGGCTATGACTATGGCTACACCTTC.

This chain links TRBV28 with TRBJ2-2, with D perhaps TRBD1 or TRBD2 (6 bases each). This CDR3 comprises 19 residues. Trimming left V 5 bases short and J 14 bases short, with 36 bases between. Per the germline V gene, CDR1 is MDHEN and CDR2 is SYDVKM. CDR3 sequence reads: CASSPATFRQFQNTGGLFF. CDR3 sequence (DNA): TGTGCCAGCAGTCCGGCCACATTTCGACAGTTCCAGAACACCGGGGGCCTGTTTTTT.

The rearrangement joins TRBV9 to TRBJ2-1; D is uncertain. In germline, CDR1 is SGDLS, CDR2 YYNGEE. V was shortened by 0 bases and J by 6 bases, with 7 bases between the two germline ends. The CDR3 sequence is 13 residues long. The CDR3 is CASSVVGFNEQFF. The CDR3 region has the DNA TGTGCCAGCAGCGTAGTGGGCTTCAATGAGCAGTTCTTC.

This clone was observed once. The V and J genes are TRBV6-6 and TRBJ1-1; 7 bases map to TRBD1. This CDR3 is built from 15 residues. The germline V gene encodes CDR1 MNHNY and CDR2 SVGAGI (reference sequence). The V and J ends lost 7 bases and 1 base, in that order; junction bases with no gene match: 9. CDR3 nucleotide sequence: TGTGCCAGCACCAGGGGGAGGGAAGGGAACACTGAAGCTTTCTTT. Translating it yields CASTRGREGNTEAFF.

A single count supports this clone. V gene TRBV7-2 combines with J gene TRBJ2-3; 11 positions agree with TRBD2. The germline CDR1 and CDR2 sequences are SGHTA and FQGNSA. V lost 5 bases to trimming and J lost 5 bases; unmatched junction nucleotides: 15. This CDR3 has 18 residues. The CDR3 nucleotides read TGTGCCAGCAGCCACCAACTACTAGCGGGAGTTGTGAAAGATACGCAGTATTTT. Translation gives CASSHQLLAGVVKDTQYF.

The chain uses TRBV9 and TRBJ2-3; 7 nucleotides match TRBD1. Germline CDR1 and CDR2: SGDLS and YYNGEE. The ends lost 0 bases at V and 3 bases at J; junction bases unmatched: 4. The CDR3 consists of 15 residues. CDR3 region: CASSVEQGRTDTQYF. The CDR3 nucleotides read TGTGCCAGCAGCGTAGAACAGGGGCGTACAGATACGCAGTATTTT. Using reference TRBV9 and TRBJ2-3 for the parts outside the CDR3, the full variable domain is DSGVTQTPKHLITATGQRVTLRCSPRSGDLSVYWYQQSLDQGLQFLIQYYNGEERAKGNILERFSAQQFPDLHSELNLSSLELGDSALYFCASSVEQGRTDTQYFGPGTRLTVL.

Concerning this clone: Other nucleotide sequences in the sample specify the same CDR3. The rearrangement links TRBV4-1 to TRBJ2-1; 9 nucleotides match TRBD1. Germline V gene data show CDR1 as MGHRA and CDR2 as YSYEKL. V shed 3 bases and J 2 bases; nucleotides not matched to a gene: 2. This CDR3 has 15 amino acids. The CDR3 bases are TGCGCCAGCAGCCAGGACAGGGGCCCCTACAATGAGCAGTTCTTC. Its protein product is CASSQDRGPYNEQFF.

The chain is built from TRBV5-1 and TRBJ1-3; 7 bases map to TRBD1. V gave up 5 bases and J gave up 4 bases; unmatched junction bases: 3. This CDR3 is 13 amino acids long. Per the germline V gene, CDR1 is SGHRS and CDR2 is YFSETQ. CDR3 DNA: TGCGCCAGCAGACCGACAGGGGGAAACACCATATATTTT. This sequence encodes CASRPTGGNTIYF.

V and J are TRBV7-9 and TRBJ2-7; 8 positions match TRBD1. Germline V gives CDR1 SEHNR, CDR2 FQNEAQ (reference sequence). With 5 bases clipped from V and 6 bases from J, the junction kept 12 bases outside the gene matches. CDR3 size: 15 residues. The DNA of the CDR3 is TGTGCCAGCAGCCAGTTCCGCAGGGGGCAAACCGAGCAGTACTTC. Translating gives CASSQFRRGQTEQYF.

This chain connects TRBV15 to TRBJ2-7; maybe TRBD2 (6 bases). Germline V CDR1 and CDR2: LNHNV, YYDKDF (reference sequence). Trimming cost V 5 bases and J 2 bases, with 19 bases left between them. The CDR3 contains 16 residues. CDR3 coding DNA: TGTGCCACCAGCCCTCGGCGTAGCGGTTCCCCCTACGAGCAGTACTTC. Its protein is CATSPRRSGSPYEQYF. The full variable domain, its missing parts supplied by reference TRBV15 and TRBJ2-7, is DAMVIQNPRYQVTQFGKPVTLSCSQTLNHNVMYWYQQKSSQAPKLLFHYYDKDFNNEADTPDNFQSRRPNTSFCFLDIRSPGLGDTAMYLCATSPRRSGSPYEQYFGPGTRLTVT.

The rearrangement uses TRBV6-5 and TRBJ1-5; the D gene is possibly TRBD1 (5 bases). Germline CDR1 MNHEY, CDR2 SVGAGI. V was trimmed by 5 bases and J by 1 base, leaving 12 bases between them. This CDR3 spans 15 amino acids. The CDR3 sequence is CASSGGRMSNQPQHF. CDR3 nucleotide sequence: TGTGCCAGCAGTGGGGGACGGATGAGCAATCAGCCCCAGCATTTT.

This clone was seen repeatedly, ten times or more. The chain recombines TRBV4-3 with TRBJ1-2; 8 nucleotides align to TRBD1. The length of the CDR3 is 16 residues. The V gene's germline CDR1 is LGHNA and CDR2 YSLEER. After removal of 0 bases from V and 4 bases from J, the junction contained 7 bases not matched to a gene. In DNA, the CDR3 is TGCGCCAGCAGCCAAGATTGGAGGACAGGGACCTATGGCTACACCTTC. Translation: CASSQDWRTGTYGYTF.

CDR3 in amino acids: CASSIGRLNEQFF. Written as DNA, the CDR3 is TGTGCCAGCTCCATCGGGCGTCTCAATGAGCAGTTCTTC. This chain connects TRBV6-5 to TRBJ2-1; D ambiguous. CDR1 MNHEY and CDR2 SVGAGI come from the germline V gene. CDR3 length equals 13 residues. Trimming took off 8 bases at V and 6 bases at J, with 14 bases between the two ends.

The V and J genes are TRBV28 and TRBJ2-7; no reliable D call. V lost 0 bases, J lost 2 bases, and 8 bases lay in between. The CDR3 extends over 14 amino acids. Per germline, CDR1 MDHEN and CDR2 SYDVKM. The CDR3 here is CASSLWSTAYEQYF. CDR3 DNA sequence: TGTGCCAGCAGTTTATGGTCCACTGCCTACGAGCAGTACTTC.

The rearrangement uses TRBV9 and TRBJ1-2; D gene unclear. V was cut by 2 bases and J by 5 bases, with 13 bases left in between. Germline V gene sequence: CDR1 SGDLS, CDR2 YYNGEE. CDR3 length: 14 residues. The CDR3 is CASSVNGVGYGYTF. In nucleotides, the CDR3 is TGTGCCAGCAGCGTGAACGGGGTTGGGTATGGCTACACCTTC.

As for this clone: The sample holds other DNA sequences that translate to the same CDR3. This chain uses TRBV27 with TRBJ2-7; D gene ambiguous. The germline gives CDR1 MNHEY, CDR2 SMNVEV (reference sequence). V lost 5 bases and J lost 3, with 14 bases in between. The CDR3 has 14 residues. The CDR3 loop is CASSLRTGHYEQYF. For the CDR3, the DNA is TGTGCCAGCAGTCTACGGACCGGCCACTACGAGCAGTACTTC.

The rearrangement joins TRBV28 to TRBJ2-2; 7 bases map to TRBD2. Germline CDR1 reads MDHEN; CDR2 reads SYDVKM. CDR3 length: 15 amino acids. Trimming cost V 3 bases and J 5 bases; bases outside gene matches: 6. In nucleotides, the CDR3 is TGTGCCAGCAGTTTGGGGCTAGCGGAGACCGGGGAGCTGTTTTTT. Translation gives CASSLGLAETGELFF. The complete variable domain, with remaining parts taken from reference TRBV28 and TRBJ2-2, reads DVKVTQSSRYLVKRTGEKVFLECVQDMDHENMFWYRQDPGLGLRLIYFSYDVKMKEKGDIPEGYSVSREKKERFSLILESASTNQTSMYLCASSLGLAETGELFFGEGSRLTVL.

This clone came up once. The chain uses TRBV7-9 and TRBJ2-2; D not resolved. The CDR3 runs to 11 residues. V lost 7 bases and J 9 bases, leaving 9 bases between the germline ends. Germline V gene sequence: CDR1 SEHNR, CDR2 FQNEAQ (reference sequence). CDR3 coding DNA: TGTGCCAGCATCTCTCCCCGGGAGCTGTTTTTT. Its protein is CASISPRELFF.

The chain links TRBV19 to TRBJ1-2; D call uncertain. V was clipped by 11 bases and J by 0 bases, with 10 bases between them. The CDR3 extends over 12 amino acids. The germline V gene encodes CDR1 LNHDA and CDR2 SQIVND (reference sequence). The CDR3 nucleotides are TGTGCCTCTTACCGGGCTAACTATGGCTACACCTTC. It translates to CASYRANYGYTF.

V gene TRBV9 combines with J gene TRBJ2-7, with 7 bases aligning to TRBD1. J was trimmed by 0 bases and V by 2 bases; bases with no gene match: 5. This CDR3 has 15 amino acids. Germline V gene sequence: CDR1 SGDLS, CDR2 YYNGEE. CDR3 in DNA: TGTGCCAGCAGCGTTCTCGGGACAGCCTCCTACGAGCAGTACTTC. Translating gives CASSVLGTASYEQYF.

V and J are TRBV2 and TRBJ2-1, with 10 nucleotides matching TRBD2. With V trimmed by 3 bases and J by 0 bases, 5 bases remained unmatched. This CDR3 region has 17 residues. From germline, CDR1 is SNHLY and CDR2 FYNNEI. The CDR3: CASSDTSGTTSYNEQFF. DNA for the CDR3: TGTGCCAGCAGTGATACTAGCGGGACGACCTCCTACAATGAGCAGTTCTTC.

This chain's CDR3 is CATTAAKREDKNIQYF. The CDR3 DNA follows: TGTGCCACCACGGCCGCCAAGCGGGAGGACAAAAACATTCAGTACTTC. The chain employs TRBV21-1 and TRBJ2-4; TRBD2 is the table's D call and was not checked against the DNA. TRBV21-1 is a documented pseudogene. The CDR3 runs to 16 residues.